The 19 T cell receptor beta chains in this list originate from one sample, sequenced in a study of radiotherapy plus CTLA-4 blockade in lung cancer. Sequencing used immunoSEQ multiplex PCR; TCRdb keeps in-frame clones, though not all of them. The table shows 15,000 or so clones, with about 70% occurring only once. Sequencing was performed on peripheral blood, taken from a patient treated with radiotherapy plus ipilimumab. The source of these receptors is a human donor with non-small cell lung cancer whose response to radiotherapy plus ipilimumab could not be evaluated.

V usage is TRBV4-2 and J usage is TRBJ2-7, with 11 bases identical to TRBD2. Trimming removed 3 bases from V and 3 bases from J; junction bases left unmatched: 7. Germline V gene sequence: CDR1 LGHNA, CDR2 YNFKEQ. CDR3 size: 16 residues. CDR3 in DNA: TGTGCCAGCAGCCAGAGTAGCGGGGGGGCCAGCTACGAGCAGTACTTC. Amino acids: CASSQSSGGASYEQYF.

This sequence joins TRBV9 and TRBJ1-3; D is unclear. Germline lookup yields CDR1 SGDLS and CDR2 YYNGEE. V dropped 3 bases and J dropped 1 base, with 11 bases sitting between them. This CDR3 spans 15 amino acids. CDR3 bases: TGTGCCAGCAGCGGAAAACTACCTTCTGGAAACACCATATATTTT. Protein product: CASSGKLPSGNTIYF.

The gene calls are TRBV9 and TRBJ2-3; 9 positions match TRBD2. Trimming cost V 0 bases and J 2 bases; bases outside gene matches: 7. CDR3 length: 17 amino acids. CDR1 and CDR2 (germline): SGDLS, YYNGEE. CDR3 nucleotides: TGTGCCAGCAGCGTAGATGCCAGCGGGGGGTCCACAGATACGCAGTATTTT. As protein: CASSVDASGGSTDTQYF.

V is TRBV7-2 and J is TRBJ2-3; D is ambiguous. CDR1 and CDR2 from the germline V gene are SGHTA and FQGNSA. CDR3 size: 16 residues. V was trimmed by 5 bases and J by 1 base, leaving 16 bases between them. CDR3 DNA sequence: TGTGCCAGCAGCCTCCTCCAAGCGAGTGGCACAGATACGCAGTATTTT. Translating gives CASSLLQASGTDTQYF.

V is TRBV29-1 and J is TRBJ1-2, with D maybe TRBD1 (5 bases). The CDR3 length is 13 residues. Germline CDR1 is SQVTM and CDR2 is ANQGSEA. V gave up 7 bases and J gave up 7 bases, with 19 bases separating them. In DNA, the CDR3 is TGCAGCGGTGATAAAGGACAAGACGGTGGCTACACCTTC. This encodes CSGDKGQDGGYTF.

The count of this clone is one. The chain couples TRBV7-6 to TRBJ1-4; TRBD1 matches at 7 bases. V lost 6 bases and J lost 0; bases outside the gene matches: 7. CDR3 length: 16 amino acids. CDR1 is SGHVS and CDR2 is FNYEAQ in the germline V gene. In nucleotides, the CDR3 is TGTGCCAGCAGTTACCTCCAGGGGGCAACTAATGAAAAACTGTTTTTT. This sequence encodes CASSYLQGATNEKLFF. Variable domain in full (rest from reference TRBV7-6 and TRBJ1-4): GAGVSQSPRYKVTKRGQDVALRCDPISGHVSLYWYRQALGQGPEFLTYFNYEAQQDKSGLPNDRFSAERPEGSISTLTIQRTEQRDSAMYRCASSYLQGATNEKLFFGSGTQLSVL.

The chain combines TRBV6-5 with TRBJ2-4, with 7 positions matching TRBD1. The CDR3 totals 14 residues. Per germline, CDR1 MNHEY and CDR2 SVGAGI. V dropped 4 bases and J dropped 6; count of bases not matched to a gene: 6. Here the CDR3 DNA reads TGTGCCAGCAGTTCCGGGACAGAAGGAAACATTCAGTACTTC. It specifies CASSSGTEGNIQYF.

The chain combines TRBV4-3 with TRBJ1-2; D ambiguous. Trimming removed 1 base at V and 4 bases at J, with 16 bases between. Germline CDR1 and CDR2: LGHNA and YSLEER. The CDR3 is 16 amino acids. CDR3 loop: CASSQGTHLTSYGYTF. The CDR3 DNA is TGCGCCAGCAGCCAAGGCACCCACCTGACTTCCTATGGCTACACCTTC.

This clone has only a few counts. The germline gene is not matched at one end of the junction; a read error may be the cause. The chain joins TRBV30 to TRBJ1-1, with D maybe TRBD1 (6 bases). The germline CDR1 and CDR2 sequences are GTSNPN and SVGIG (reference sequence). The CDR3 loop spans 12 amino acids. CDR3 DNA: TGTGCCTGGAGTGCTGGGGGCACTGAAGCTGTCTTT. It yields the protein CAWSAGGTEAVF.

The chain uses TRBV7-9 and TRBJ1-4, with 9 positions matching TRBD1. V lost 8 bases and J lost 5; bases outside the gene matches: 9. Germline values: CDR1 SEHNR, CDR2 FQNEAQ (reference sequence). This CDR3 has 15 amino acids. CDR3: CASLKSGTGNEKLFF. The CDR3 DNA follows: TGTGCCAGCCTAAAATCCGGGACAGGGAATGAAAAACTGTTTTTT.

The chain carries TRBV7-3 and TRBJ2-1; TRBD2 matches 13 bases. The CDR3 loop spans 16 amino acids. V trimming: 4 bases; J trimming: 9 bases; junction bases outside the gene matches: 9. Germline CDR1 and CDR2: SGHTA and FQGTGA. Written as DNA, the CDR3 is TGTGCCAGCAGCTCGCCGACTAGCGGGGGGCGGGGTGAGCAGTTCTTC. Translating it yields CASSSPTSGGRGEQFF.

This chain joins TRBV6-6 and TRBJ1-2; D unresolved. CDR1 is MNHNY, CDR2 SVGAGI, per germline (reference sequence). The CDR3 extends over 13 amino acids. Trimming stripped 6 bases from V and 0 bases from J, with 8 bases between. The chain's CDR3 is CASSPGPNYGYTF. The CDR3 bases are TGTGCCAGCAGCCCAGGTCCTAACTATGGCTACACCTTC.

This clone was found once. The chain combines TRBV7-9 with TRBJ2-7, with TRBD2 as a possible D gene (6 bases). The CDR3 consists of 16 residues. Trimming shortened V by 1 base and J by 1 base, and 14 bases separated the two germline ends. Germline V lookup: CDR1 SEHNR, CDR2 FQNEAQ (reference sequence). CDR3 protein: CASSLGEADWSYEQYV. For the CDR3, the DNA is TGTGCCAGCAGCTTAGGGGAGGCGGACTGGTCCTACGAGCAGTACGTC.

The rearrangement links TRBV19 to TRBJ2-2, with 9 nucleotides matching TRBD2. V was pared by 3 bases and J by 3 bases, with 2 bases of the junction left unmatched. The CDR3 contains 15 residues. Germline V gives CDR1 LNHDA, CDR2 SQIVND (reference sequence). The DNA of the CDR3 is TGTGCCAGTAGTATTTGGACTAGCGACACCGGGGAGCTGTTTTTT. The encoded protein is CASSIWTSDTGELFF.

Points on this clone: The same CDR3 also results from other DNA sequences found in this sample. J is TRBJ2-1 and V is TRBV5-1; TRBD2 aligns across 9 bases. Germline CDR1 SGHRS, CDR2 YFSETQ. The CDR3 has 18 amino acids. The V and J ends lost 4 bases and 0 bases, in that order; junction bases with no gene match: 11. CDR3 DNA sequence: TGCGCCAGCAGCCCCGGCGGTAGCGGGGGTCTCTCCTACAATGAGCAGTTCTTC. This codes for CASSPGGSGGLSYNEQFF.

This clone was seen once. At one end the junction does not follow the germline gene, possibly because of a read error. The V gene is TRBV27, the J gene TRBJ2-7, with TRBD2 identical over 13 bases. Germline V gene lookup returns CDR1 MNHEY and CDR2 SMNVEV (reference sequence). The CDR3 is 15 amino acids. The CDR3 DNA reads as TGTGCCAGCCGTTTTGGGACTAGCGGGGTAAGGGAGCAGTACTTC. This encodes CASRFGTSGVREQYF.

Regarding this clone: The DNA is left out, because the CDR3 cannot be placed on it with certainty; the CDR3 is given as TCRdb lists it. This CDR3 reads CASSSFGAGGLSYNEQFF. The V call is TRBV7-3, the J call TRBJ2-1; TRBD2, the table's D call, was not compared with the DNA. The CDR3 has 18 residues if both end residues are counted. Germline CDR1 reads SGHTA; CDR2 reads FQGTGA.

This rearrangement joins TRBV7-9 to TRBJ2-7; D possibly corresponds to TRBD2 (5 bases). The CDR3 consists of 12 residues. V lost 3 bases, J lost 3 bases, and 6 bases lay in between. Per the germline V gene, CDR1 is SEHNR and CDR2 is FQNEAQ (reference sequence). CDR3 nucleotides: TGTGCCAGCAGCTTTCGGGACTACGAGCAGTACTTC. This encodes CASSFRDYEQYF.

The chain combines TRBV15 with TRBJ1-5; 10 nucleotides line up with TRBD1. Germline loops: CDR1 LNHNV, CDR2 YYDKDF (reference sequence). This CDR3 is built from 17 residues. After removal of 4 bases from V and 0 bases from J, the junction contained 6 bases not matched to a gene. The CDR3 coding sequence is TGTGCCACCAGCAACGGGAGACAGGGGGCTAGCAATCAGCCCCAGCATTTT. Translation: CATSNGRQGASNQPQHF.